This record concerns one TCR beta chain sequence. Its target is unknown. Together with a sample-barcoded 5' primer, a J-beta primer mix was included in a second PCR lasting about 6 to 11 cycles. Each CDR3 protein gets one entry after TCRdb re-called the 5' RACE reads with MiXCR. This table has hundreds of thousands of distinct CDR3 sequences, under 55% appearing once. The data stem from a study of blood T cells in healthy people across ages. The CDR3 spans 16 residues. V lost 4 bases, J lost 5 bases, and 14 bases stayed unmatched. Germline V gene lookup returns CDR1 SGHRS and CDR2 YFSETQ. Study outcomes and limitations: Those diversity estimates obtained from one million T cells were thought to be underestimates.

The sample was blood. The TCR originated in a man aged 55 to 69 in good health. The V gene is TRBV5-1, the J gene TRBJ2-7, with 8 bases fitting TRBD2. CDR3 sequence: CASSPGGGPPGDEQYF. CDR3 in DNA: TGCGCCAGCAGCCCGGGGGGGGGACCCCCAGGGGACGAGCAGTACTTC.